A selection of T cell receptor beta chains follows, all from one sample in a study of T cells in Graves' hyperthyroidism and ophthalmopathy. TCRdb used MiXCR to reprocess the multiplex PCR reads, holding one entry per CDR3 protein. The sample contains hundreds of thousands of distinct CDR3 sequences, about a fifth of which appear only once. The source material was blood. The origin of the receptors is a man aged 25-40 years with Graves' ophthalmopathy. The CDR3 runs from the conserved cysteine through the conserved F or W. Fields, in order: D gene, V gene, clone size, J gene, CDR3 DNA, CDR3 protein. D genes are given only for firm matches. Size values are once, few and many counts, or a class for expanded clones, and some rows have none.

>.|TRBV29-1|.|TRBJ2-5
TGCAGCGTTGAAGATCCGCCTCTAGGGGCCCAAGAGACCCAGTACTTC
CSVEDPPLGAQETQYF
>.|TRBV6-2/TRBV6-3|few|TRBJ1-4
TGTGCCAGCAGTTTCGGGAGGGCCAGGACGGAAAAACTGTTTTTT
CASSFGRARTEKLFF
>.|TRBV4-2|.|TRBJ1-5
TGTGCCAGCAGCCAAACGCTCGCGAATAGCAATCAGCCCCAGCATTTT
CASSQTLANSNQPQHF
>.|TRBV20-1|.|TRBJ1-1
TGCAGTGCCCCCACTAGGGAATACTCGAACACTGAAGCTTTCTTT
CSAPTREYSNTEAFF
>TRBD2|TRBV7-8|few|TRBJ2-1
TGCGCCAGCAGCCAACCTAGCGGGGGCTCCTACAATGAGCAGTTCTTC
CASSQPSGGSYNEQFF
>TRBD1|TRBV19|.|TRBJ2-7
TGTGCCAGTAGCTCCGGGACAGGGAGTAACGAGCAGTACTTC
CASSSGTGSNEQYF
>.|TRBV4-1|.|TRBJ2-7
TGCGCCAGCAGCCCGCCCGAACCGTTGGGCGAGCAGTACTTC
CASSPPEPLGEQYF
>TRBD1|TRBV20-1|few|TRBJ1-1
TGCAGTGCTAGCCGGGGACAGGGCGCTGAAGCTTTCTTT
CSASRGQGAEAFF
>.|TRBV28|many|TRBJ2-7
TGTGCCAGCAATGGGGCGGGAAGATACGAGCAGTACTTC
CASNGAGRYEQYF
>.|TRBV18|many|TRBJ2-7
TGTGCCAGCTCACGATCTGCAGGCTACGAGCAGTACTTC
CASSRSAGYEQYF
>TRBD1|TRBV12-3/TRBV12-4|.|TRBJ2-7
TGTGCCAGCAGTTTTAGAGGACAGGGCTACGAGCAGTACTTC
CASSFRGQGYEQYF
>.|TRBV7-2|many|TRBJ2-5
TGTGCCAGCAGCTTAGCAGGACAGCAAGGAGAGACCCAGTACTTC
CASSLAGQQGETQYF
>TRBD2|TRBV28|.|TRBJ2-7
TGTGCCAGCAGTCCCACTAGGGTGTTAGCGGGGTCGTACGAGCAGTACTTC
CASSPTRVLAGSYEQYF